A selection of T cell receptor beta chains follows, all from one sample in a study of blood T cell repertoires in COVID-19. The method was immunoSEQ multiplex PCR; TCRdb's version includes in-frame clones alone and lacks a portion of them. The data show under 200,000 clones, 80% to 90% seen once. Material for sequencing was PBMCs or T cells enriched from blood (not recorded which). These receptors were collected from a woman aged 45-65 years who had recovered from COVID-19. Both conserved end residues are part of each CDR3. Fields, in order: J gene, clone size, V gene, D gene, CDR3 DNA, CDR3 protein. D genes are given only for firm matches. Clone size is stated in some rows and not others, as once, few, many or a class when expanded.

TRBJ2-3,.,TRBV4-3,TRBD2,TGCGCCAGCAGCCTTGTAGCGGGGGGCACAGATACGCAGTATTTT,CASSLVAGGTDTQYF
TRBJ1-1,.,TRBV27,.,TGTGCCAGCAGTTTCGGGCAGGGGTGGACTGAAGCTTTCTTT,CASSFGQGWTEAFF
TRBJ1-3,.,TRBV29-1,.,TGCAGCGCTATATCTGGAAACACCATATATTTT,CSAISGNTIYF
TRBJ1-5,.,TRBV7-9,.,TGTGCCAGCAGCTTTTTCGGGGATCAGCCCCAGCATTTT,CASSFFGDQPQHF
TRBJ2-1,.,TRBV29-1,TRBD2,TGCAGCGTTGAATATAGAAATTTGGCGCTAGCGGGAGGTGAGCAGTTCTTC,CSVEYRNLALAGGEQFF
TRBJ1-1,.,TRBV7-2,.,TGTGCCAGCAGCTTAGCGATGGGGGAGGGAGCTTTCTTT,CASSLAMGEGAFF
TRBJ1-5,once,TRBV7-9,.,TGTGCCAGCAGCTTAGGGTCCACGGGGAACAATCAGCCCCAGCATTTT,CASSLGSTGNNQPQHF
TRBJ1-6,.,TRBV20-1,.,TGCAGTGCCCCCTCAAATATCTACCTCCACTTT,CSAPSNIYLHF
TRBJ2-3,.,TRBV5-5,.,TGTGCCAGCAGCTGGGGCCAGTGGACAGATACGCAGTATTTT,CASSWGQWTDTQYF
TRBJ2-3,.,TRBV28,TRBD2,TGTGCCAGCAGCGACCCGGGACTAGGCACAGATACGCAGTATTTT,CASSDPGLGTDTQYF
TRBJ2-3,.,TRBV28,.,TGTGCCAGCGGTCAATACAGGACAGATACGCAGTATTTT,CASGQYRTDTQYF